This TCR beta chain was retrieved from a study of T cells in women clearing cervical HPV infection. Overall study: Women with histologically confirmed HPV16-related CIN3 or worse, 2 with invasive cancer, served as cases. Case blood drawn at lesion detection; control blood after infection cleared.

The trim removed 3 bases at V and 7 bases at J, leaving 6 bases unmatched. The V gene's germline CDR1 is PRHDT and CDR2 FYEKMQ (reference sequence). The CDR3 extends over 14 amino acids. Clones were read by immunoSEQ multiplex PCR, and TCRdb kept only the in-frame ones, dropping some. Its table lists about 31,000 clones. About this clone: The read finishes 3 residues shy of the CDR3 end, and the germline J gene is used to complete it.

All donors had a single incident cervical HPV16 infection, not prevalent. The sample comprised blood buffy coat. This sequence was found in a woman between 18 and 75 years old with a cervical HPV16 infection that either progressed to CIN3+ or cleared (not recorded which). The chain carries TRBV13 and TRBJ1-1; 9 nucleotides line up with TRBD1. Here the CDR3 reads CASSFLQGAGEAFF. CDR3 DNA (partial): TGTGCCAGCAGCTTTTTACAGGGGGCTGGTGAA.